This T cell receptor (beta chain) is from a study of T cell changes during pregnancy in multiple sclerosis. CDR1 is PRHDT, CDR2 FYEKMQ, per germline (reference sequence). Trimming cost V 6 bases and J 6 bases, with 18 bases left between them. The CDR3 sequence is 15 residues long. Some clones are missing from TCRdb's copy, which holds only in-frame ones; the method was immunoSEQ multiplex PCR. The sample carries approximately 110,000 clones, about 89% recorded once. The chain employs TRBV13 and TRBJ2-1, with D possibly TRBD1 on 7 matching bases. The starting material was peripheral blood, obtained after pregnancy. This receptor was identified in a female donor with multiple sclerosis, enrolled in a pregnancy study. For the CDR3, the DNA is TGTGCCAGCAGTCCTACAGGGGACTTGCGCAATGAGCAGTTCTTC. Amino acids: CASSPTGDLRNEQFF.